This TCR beta chain was observed in a study of T cell repertoires in cytomegalovirus infection. This clonotype was observed a handful of times. No antigen is known for it. Study observations and caveats: Of the TCR beta families, the public ones yielded a cumulative frequency that identified carriers of CMV plus the relevant HLA. Clonotypes of TCR beta that were HLA-C-restricted and CMV-specific dominated the ex vivo response.

Per the germline V gene, CDR1 is SGHRS and CDR2 is YFSETQ. V shed 4 bases, J shed 3 bases, and the junction held 6 bases outside the gene matches. CDR3 length equals 15 residues. Each CDR3 protein gets one entry after TCRdb re-called the reads with MiXCR. Among approximately 500,000 distinct CDR3 sequences listed, about 10% were seen once. This chain joins TRBV5-1 and TRBJ1-4, with 7 bases lining up with TRBD1. Sequencing was performed on PBMCs. This receptor was taken from a human donor in good health (CMV status not recorded). Some clones in this sample may be carry-over from other donors' samples. CDR3 sequence: CASSRNRGSNEKLFF. Here the CDR3 DNA reads TGCGCCAGCAGCCGAAACAGGGGATCTAATGAAAAACTGTTTTTT.